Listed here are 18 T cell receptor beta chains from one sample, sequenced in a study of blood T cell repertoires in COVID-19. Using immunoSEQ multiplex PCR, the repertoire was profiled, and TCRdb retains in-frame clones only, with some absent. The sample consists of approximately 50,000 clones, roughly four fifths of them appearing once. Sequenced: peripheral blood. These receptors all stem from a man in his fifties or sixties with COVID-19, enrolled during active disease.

The CDR3 bases are TGTGCCAGCAGCTTGGGAGGTCTTTCGGGAGATACGCAGTATTTT. This gives the protein CASSLGGLSGDTQYF. The chain couples TRBV5-8 to TRBJ2-3; unclear D gene. Germline CDR1 is SGHTS and CDR2 is YDEGEE. CDR3 length equals 15 residues. V dropped 0 bases and J dropped 5 bases, with 13 bases sitting between them.

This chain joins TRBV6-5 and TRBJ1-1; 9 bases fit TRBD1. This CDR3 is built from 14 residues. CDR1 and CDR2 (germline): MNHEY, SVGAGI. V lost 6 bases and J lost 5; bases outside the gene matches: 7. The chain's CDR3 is CASRPQGARTEAFF. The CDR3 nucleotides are TGTGCCAGCAGGCCACAGGGGGCGAGAACTGAAGCTTTCTTT.

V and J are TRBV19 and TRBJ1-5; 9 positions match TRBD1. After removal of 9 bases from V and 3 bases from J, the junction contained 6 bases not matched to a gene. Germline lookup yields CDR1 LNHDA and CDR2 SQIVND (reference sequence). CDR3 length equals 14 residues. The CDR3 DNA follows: TGTGCCAGCAGCGGACAGGGGTTCAATCAGCCCCAGCATTTT. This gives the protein CASSGQGFNQPQHF.

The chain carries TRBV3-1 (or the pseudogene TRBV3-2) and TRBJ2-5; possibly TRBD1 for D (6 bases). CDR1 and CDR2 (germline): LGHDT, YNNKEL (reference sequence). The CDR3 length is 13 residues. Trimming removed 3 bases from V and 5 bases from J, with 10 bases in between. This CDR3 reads CASSQGAIETQYF. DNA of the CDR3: TGTGCCAGCAGCCAGGGGGCGATCGAGACCCAGTACTTC.

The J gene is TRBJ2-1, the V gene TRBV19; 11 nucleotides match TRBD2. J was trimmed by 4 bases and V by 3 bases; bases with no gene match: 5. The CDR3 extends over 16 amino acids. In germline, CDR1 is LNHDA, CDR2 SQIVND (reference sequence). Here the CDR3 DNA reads TGTGCCAGTAGTATCCTAGCGGGAGGAGGATACAATGAGCAGTTCTTC. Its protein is CASSILAGGGYNEQFF.

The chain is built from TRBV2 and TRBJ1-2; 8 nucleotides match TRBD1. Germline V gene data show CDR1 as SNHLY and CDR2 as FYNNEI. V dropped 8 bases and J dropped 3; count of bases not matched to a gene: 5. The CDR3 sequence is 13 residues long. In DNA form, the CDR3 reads TGTGCCAGCCGACAGGGGTTCGACTATGGCTACACCTTC. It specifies CASRQGFDYGYTF.

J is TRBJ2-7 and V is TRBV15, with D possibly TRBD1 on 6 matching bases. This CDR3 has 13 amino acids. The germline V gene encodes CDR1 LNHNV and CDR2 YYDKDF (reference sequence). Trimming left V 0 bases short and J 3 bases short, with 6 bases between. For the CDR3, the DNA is TGTGCCACCAGCAGAGAGGACAGCTACGAGCAGTACTTC. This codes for CATSREDSYEQYF.

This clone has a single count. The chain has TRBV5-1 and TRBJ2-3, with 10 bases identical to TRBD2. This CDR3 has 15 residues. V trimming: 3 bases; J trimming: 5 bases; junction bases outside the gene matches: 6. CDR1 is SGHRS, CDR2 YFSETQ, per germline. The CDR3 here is CASSSAGGFGDTQYF. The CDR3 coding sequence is TGCGCCAGCAGCTCAGCGGGAGGGTTTGGAGATACGCAGTATTTT.

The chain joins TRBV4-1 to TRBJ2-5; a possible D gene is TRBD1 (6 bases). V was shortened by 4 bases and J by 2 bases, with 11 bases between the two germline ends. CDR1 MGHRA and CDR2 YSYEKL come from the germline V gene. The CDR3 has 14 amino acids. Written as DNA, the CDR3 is TGCGCCAGCAGCCTTACAGGGACACAAGAGACCCAGTACTTC. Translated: CASSLTGTQETQYF.

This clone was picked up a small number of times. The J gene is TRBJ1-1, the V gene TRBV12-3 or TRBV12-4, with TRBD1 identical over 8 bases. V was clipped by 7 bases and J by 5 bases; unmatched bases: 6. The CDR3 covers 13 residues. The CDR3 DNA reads TGTGCCAGCAAACAGGGGGTAGGGACTGAAGCTTTCTTT. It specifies CASKQGVGTEAFF.

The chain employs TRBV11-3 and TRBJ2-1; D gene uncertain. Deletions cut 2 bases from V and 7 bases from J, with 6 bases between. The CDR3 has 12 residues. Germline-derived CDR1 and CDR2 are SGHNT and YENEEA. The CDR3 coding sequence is TGTGCCAGCAGCTTATCCCTGAATGAGCAGTTCTTC. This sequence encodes CASSLSLNEQFF.

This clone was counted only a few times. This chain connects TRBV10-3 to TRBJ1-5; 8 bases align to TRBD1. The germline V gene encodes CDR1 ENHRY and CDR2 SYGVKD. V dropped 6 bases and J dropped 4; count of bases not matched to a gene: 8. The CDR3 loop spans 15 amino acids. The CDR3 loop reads CAISQTGDLNQPQHF. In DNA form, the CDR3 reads TGTGCCATCAGCCAGACAGGGGATCTTAATCAGCCCCAGCATTTT.

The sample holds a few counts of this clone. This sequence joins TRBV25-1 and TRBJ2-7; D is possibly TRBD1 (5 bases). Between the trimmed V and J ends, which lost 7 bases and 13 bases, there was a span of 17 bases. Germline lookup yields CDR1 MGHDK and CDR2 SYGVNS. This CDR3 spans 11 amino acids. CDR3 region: CASTLGHGKYF. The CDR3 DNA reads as TGTGCCAGCACCCTGGGGCATGGCAAATACTTC.

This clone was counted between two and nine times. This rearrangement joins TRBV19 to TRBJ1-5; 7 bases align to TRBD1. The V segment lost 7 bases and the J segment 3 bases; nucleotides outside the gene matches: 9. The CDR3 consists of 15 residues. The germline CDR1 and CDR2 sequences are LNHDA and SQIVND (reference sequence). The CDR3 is CASTGAGGFNQPQHF. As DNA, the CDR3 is TGTGCCAGTACTGGAGCAGGGGGTTTCAATCAGCCCCAGCATTTT.

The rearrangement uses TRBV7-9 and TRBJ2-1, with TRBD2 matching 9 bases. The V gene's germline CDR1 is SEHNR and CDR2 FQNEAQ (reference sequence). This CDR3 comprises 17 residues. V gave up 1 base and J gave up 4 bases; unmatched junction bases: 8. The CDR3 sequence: CASSLVGLAGIYNEQFF. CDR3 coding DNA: TGTGCCAGCAGCTTAGTAGGGCTAGCGGGGATATACAATGAGCAGTTCTTC.

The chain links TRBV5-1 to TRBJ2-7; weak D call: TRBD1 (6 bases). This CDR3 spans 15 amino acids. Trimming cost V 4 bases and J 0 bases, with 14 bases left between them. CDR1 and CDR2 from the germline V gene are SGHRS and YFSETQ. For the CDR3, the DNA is TGCGCCAGCAGCAGCACAGGGATAAGCTCCTACGAGCAGTACTTC. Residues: CASSSTGISSYEQYF.

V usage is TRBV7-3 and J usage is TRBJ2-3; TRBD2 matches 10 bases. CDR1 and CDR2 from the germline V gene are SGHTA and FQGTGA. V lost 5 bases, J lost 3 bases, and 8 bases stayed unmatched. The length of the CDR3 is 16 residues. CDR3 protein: CASSRSPGLATDTQYF. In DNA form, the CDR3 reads TGTGCCAGCAGCCGCTCGCCGGGACTAGCGACAGATACGCAGTATTTT.

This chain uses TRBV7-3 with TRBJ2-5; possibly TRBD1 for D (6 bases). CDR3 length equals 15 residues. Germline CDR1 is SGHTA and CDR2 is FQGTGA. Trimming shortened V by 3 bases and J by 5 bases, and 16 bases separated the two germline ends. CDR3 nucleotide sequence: TGTGCCAGCAGCTTCCGGGACATGGCCGGGGAGACCCAGTACTTC. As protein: CASSFRDMAGETQYF.